Below are 25 T cell receptor beta chains sequenced from a single sample in a study of blood T cell repertoires in COVID-19. The assay was immunoSEQ multiplex PCR, and TCRdb's table has in-frame clones only and misses some. The table includes 450,000 or so clones, roughly 87% detected once. The sequenced material came from PBMCs or T cells enriched from blood (not recorded which). These receptors came from a man aged 18 to 30 who had recovered from COVID-19.

J is TRBJ1-6 and V is TRBV12-3 or TRBV12-4; D is uncertain. V shed 6 bases and J shed 7 bases, with 10 bases lying between them. The CDR3 is 13 amino acids. The DNA for the CDR3 is TGTGCCAGCAGCCACGACATCAATTCACCCCTCCACTTT. As protein: CASSHDINSPLHF.

The J gene is TRBJ2-7, the V gene TRBV7-2; D perhaps matches TRBD1 (5 bases). This CDR3 contains 14 residues. V was shortened by 3 bases and J by 2 bases, with 11 bases between the two germline ends. Germline V CDR1 and CDR2: SGHTA, FQGNSA. Here the CDR3 reads CASSFQGNTYEQYF. The CDR3 coding sequence is TGTGCCAGCAGCTTCCAGGGTAACACCTACGAGCAGTACTTC.

This clone was seen a handful of times. V and J are TRBV9 and TRBJ2-3; TRBD1 aligns across 9 bases. CDR1 and CDR2 from the germline V gene are SGDLS and YYNGEE. After removal of 4 bases from V and 3 bases from J, the junction contained 12 bases not matched to a gene. The CDR3 covers 17 residues. CDR3 DNA sequence: TGTGCCAGCAGCTCACCGCGGGACAGGGCGGGGACAGATACGCAGTATTTT. It specifies CASSSPRDRAGTDTQYF.

The table lists this clone with a count of one. V and J are TRBV3-1 (or the pseudogene TRBV3-2) and TRBJ2-2; D is perhaps TRBD1 (6 bases). CDR3 size: 13 residues. Germline CDR1 reads LGHDT; CDR2 reads YNNKEL (reference sequence). V was shortened by 5 bases and J by 7 bases, with 11 bases between the two germline ends. CDR3 in amino acids: CASSSTGLGELFF. CDR3 nucleotides: TGTGCCAGCAGCTCGACAGGACTCGGGGAGCTGTTTTTT.

Remarks on this clone: Different DNA sequences within this sample yield the same CDR3. The chain uses TRBV18 and TRBJ2-5; D remains unclear. Trimming pared 3 bases from V and 3 bases from J, leaving 8 bases between. This CDR3 region has 13 residues. In germline, CDR1 is KGHSH, CDR2 LQKENI. The DNA of the CDR3 is TGTGCCAGCTCACCCTCAAGAGAAGAGACCCAGTACTTC. It translates to CASSPSREETQYF.

This clone was found a few times. The chain has TRBV7-3 and TRBJ2-3, with 8 bases identical to TRBD2. The CDR3 loop spans 15 amino acids. Per the germline V gene, CDR1 is SGHTA and CDR2 is FQGTGA. V lost 2 bases to trimming and J lost 3 bases; unmatched junction nucleotides: 4. The DNA of the CDR3 is TGTGCCAGCAGCTTATCGAGCGGGAGAACAGATACGCAGTATTTT. This codes for CASSLSSGRTDTQYF.

The table lists this clone with a few counts. The chain has TRBV6-5 and TRBJ1-1; D remains unclear. The germline V gene has CDR1 MNHEY and CDR2 SVGAGI. Trimming cost V 2 bases and J 0 bases, with 4 bases left between them. The CDR3 consists of 13 residues. The CDR3 region is CASSYGMNTEAFF. Here the CDR3 DNA reads TGTGCCAGCAGTTACGGCATGAACACTGAAGCTTTCTTT.

The chain carries TRBV5-1 and TRBJ2-3; no definite D call. V lost 0 bases, J lost 4 bases, and 9 bases lay in between. The CDR3 runs to 14 residues. The germline gives CDR1 SGHRS, CDR2 YFSETQ. CDR3 region: CASSLDIVSDTQYF. CDR3 bases: TGCGCCAGCAGCTTGGATATAGTCTCAGATACGCAGTATTTT.

The V and J genes are TRBV19 and TRBJ1-1; perhaps TRBD1 as D (6 bases). Germline V gene sequence: CDR1 LNHDA, CDR2 SQIVND (reference sequence). The ends were cut back, 3 bases at V and 6 bases at J, with 17 bases in the middle. The CDR3 loop spans 15 amino acids. The CDR3 bases are TGTGCCAGTAGTATCGGGGGGCTCTTGCAGGCTGAAGCTTTCTTT. This codes for CASSIGGLLQAEAFF.

The chain has TRBV5-1 and TRBJ1-2; a weak D match, TRBD1 (5 bases). The CDR3 contains 14 residues. Per germline, CDR1 SGHRS and CDR2 YFSETQ. Trimming took 4 bases from V and 2 from J, leaving 12 bases between them. CDR3 region: CASSQGLENYGYTF. Written as DNA, the CDR3 is TGCGCCAGCAGCCAGGGCCTGGAGAACTATGGCTACACCTTC.

The CDR3 DNA is TGTGCCAGCAGCCGGGGACAGGGGGTTCAACTGTTTTTT. Protein: CASSRGQGVQLFF. J is TRBJ1-4 and V is TRBV28; 11 bases fit TRBD1. J gave up 12 bases and V 6 bases, and 6 bases lay outside the gene matches. CDR1 and CDR2 (germline): MDHEN, SYDVKM. This CDR3 is 13 amino acids long.

The V call is TRBV29-1, the J call TRBJ1-5, with TRBD1 matching over 8 bases. This CDR3 region has 13 residues. The V gene end was trimmed by 4 bases and the J gene end by 4 bases; junction bases not matched to a gene: 3. The germline V gene encodes CDR1 SQVTM and CDR2 ANQGSEA. The CDR3 sequence: CSVGDRGNQPQHF. CDR3 bases: TGCAGCGTTGGAGACAGGGGTAATCAGCCCCAGCATTTT.

The rearrangement joins TRBV9 to TRBJ2-1; 9 nucleotides line up with TRBD2. V dropped 0 bases and J dropped 2; count of bases not matched to a gene: 6. This CDR3 spans 17 amino acids. Germline loops: CDR1 SGDLS, CDR2 YYNGEE. CDR3 in amino acids: CASSVGLERGAYNEQFF. CDR3 sequence (DNA): TGTGCCAGCAGCGTAGGTCTAGAGCGGGGGGCCTACAATGAGCAGTTCTTC.

This clone appeared a single time. The chain couples TRBV14 to TRBJ2-7; 8 nucleotides line up with TRBD1. V was pared by 4 bases and J by 1 base, with 3 bases of the junction left unmatched. The germline V gene encodes CDR1 SGHDN and CDR2 FVKESK. The CDR3 loop spans 14 amino acids. CDR3 bases: TGTGCCAGCAGCCGGACAGGGTTATCCTACGAGCAGTACTTC. This translates into CASSRTGLSYEQYF.

The chain has TRBV5-1 and TRBJ2-7; D perhaps matches TRBD2 (5 bases). The CDR3 has 15 amino acids. CDR1 and CDR2 (germline): SGHRS, YFSETQ. V lost 0 bases, J lost 3 bases, and 13 bases lay in between. CDR3 sequence (DNA): TGCGCCAGCAGCTTGGCCCGGACTGGAAACTACGAGCAGTACTTC. This sequence encodes CASSLARTGNYEQYF. Full variable domain (outside the CDR3, taken from reference TRBV5-1 and TRBJ2-7): KAGVTQTPRYLIKTRGQQVTLSCSPISGHRSVSWYQQTPGQGLQFLFEYFSETQRNKGNFPGRFSGRQFSNSRSEMNVSTLELGDSALYLCASSLARTGNYEQYFGPGTRLTVT.

This clone occurred a few times. V gene TRBV27 combines with J gene TRBJ2-7; D is undetermined. V was pared by 5 bases and J by 2 bases, with 4 bases between. Germline assignment: CDR1 MNHEY and CDR2 SMNVEV (reference sequence). The CDR3 sequence is 11 residues long. The DNA of the CDR3 is TGTGCCAGCAGTCTCCCCTACGAGCAGTACTTC. It is translated as CASSLPYEQYF.

CDR3 coding DNA: TGTGCCAGCAGCCCGCAGACAGCAACTAATGAAAAACTGTTTTTT. This translates into CASSPQTATNEKLFF. J is TRBJ1-4 and V is TRBV7-2; a weak D match, TRBD1 (5 bases). V gave up 5 bases and J gave up 0 bases, with 10 bases separating them. CDR3 length equals 15 residues. The germline V gene encodes CDR1 SGHTA and CDR2 FQGNSA.

V is TRBV19 and J is TRBJ1-2; D is undetermined. Trimming left V 6 bases short and J 8 bases short, with 10 bases between. This CDR3 region has 11 residues. CDR1 is LNHDA and CDR2 is SQIVND in the germline V gene (reference sequence). The CDR3 DNA follows: TGTGCCAGTAGGGGAGGCGACGGCTACACCTTC. It is translated as CASRGGDGYTF. The entire variable domain, with the rest obtained from reference TRBV19 and TRBJ1-2, is as follows: DGGITQSPKYLFRKEGQNVTLSCEQNLNHDAMYWYRQDPGQGLRLIYYSQIVNDFQKGDIAEGYSVSREKKESFPLTVTSAQKNPTAFYLCASRGGDGYTFGSGTRLTVV.

The chain joins TRBV29-1 to TRBJ1-1, with D unclear. The V end lost 1 base, the J end lost 9 bases, and 9 bases lay between the germline ends. Per the germline V gene, CDR1 is SQVTM and CDR2 is ANQGSEA. The CDR3 has 11 residues. CDR3 nucleotide sequence: TGCAGCGTTGAAGCCAGAAACCAAGCTTTCTTT. This gives the protein CSVEARNQAFF.

The CDR3 nucleotides read TGTGCCACCCTGCGAGGGTCCGGGTTGGGGGGCACCATATATTTT. This sequence encodes CATLRGSGLGGTIYF. The rearrangement links TRBV10-3 to TRBJ1-3; a possible D gene is TRBD1 (5 bases). Trimming removed 10 bases at V and 9 bases at J, with 25 bases between. Germline assignment: CDR1 ENHRY and CDR2 SYGVKD. The CDR3 spans 15 residues.

The chain links TRBV5-1 to TRBJ2-2; a possible D gene is TRBD1 (5 bases). This CDR3 is 17 amino acids long. V lost 0 bases, J lost 4 bases, and 16 bases lay in between. Germline V gives CDR1 SGHRS, CDR2 YFSETQ. CDR3 nucleotides: TGCGCCAGCAGCTTGGCCCAGCTGGGGCGTCCCACCGGGGAGCTGTTTTTT. It translates to CASSLAQLGRPTGELFF.

The V call is TRBV6-5, the J call TRBJ1-5, with D perhaps TRBD1 (6 bases). This CDR3 is built from 14 residues. Germline values: CDR1 MNHEY, CDR2 SVGAGI. Trimming took 6 bases from V and 3 from J, leaving 12 bases between them. This CDR3 reads CASSPDRYNQPQHF. In DNA form, the CDR3 reads TGTGCCAGCAGCCCAGACAGGTACAATCAGCCCCAGCATTTT.

The CDR3 DNA reads as TGTGCCAGCAGTTACGACAGGGTGATGCAGTTCTTC. Translating it yields CASSYDRVMQFF. The V and J genes are TRBV6-5 and TRBJ2-1, with 7 bases that match TRBD1. Germline CDR1 reads MNHEY; CDR2 reads SVGAGI. V gave up 2 bases and J gave up 12 bases; unmatched junction bases: 4. This CDR3 comprises 12 residues.

For the CDR3, the DNA is TGTGCCAGCAGCTTAAGATCGGGACATCAAGAGACCCAGTACTTC. Protein sequence: CASSLRSGHQETQYF. The chain combines TRBV7-8 with TRBJ2-5; a possible D gene is TRBD1 (6 bases). Germline CDR1 is SGHVS and CDR2 is FQNEAQ. This CDR3 spans 15 amino acids. V was clipped by 2 bases and J by 2 bases, with 12 bases between them.

The chain has TRBV2 and TRBJ2-7; 8 bases align to TRBD2. This CDR3 comprises 13 residues. With V trimmed by 7 bases and J by 7 bases, 9 bases remained unmatched. CDR1 is SNHLY and CDR2 is FYNNEI in the germline V gene. The CDR3 nucleotides are TGTGCCAGCACTCCGGGAGGGGCCCGGGAGCAGTACTTC. It specifies CASTPGGAREQYF.